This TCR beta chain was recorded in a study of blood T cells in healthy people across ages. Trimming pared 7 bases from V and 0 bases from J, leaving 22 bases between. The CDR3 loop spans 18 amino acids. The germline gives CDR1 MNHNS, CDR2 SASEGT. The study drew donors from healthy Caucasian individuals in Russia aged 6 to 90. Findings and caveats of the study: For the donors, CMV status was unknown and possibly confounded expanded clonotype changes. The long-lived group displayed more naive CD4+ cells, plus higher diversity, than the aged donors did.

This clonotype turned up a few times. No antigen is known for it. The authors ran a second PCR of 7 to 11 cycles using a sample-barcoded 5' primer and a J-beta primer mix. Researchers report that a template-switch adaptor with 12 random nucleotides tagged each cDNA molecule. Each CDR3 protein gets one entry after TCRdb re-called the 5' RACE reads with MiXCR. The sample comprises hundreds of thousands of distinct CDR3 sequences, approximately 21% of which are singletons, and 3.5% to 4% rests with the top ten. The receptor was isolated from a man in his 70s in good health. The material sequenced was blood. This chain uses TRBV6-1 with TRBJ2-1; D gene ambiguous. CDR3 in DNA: TGTGCCAGCACCGATTTGCGTGCGTCTTCAGGCTCCTACAATGAGCAGTTCTTC. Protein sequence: CASTDLRASSGSYNEQFF.